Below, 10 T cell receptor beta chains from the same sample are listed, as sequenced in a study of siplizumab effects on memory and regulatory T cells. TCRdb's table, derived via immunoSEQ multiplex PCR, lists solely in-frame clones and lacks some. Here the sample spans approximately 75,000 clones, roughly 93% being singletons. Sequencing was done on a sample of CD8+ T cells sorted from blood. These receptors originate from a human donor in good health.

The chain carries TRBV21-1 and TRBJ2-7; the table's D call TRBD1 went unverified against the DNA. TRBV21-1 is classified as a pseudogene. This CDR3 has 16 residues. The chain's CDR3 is CASSIPADSESYEQYF. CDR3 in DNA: TGTGCCAGCAGCATTCCGGCCGACAGCGAGTCCTACGAGCAGTACTTC.

The CDR3 DNA follows: TGTGCCTGGAGTGTACTAGGGGGCGCGGGACAAGCTTTCTTT. It codes for CAWSVLGGAGQAFF. The rearrangement joins TRBV30 to TRBJ1-1; 7 nucleotides line up with TRBD1. In germline, CDR1 is GTSNPN, CDR2 SVGIG (reference sequence). This CDR3 contains 14 residues. V lost 0 bases, J lost 9 bases, and 10 bases stayed unmatched. The complete variable domain, with remaining parts taken from reference TRBV30 and TRBJ1-1, reads SQTIHQWPATLVQPVGSPLSLECTVEGTSNPNLYWYRQAAGRGLQLLFYSVGIGQISSEVPQNLSASRPQDRQFILSSKKLLLSDSGFYLCAWSVLGGAGQAFFGQGTRLTVV.

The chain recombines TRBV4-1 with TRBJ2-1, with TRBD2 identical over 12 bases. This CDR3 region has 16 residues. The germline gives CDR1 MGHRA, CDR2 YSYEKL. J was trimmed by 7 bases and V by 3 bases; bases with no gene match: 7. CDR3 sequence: CASSQELAGGLNEQFF. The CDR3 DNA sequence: TGCGCCAGCAGCCAGGAACTAGCGGGGGGCTTAAATGAGCAGTTCTTC.

The CDR3 loop is CASSLGTFGMNTGELFF. The CDR3 DNA reads TGTGCCAGCAGCTTGGGAACTTTTGGGATGAACACCGGGGAGCTGTTTTTT. The chain recombines TRBV5-6 with TRBJ2-2; D is uncertain. This CDR3 has 17 amino acids. Germline lookup yields CDR1 SGHDT and CDR2 YYEEEE. V gave up 0 bases and J gave up 1 base, with 13 bases separating them.

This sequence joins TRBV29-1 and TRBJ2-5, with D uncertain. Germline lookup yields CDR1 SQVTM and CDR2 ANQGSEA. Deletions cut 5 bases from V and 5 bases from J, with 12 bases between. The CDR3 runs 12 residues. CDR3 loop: CSVPGVRETQYF. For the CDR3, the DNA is TGCAGCGTTCCAGGAGTAAGGGAGACCCAGTACTTC. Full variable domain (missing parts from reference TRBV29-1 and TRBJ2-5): SAVISQKPSRDICQRGTSLTIQCQVDSQVTMMFWYRQQPGQSLTLIATANQGSEATYESGFVIDKFPISRPNLTFSTLTVSNMSPEDSSIYLCSVPGVRETQYFGPGTRLLVL.

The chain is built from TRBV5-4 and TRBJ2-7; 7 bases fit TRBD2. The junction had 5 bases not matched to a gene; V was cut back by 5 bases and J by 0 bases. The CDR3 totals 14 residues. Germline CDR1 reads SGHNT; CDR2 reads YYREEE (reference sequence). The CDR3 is CASSRGDRSYEQYF. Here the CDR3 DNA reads TGTGCCAGCAGTCGGGGGGACCGCTCCTACGAGCAGTACTTC.

CDR3 amino acids: CASRGSGDTGELFF. The CDR3 nucleotides read TGTGCCAGCAGAGGGAGCGGGGACACCGGGGAGCTGTTTTTT. This chain links TRBV6-4 with TRBJ2-2; 7 nucleotides line up with TRBD2. Per the germline V gene, CDR1 is MRHNA and CDR2 is SNTAGT. V lost 6 bases, J lost 3 bases, and 4 bases stayed unmatched. The CDR3 spans 14 residues.

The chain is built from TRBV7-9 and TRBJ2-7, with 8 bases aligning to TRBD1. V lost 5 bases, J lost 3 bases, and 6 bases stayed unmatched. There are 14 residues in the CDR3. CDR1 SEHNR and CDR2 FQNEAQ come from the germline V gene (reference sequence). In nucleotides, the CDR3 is TGTGCCAGCAGCCCAGGACAGGGACTCTACGAGCAGTACTTC. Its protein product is CASSPGQGLYEQYF.

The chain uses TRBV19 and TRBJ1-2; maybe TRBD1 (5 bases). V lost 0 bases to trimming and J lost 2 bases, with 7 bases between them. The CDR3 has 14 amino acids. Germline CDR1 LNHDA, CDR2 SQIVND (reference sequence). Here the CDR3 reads CASSIDPGNYGYTF. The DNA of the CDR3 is TGTGCCAGTAGTATAGATCCAGGGAACTATGGCTACACCTTC.

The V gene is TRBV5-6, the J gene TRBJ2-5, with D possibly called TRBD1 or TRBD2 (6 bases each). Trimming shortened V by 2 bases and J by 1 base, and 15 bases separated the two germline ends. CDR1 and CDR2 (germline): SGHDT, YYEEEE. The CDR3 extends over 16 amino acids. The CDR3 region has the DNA TGTGCCAGCAGCTTAGGGGGGAACGAGATCCAAGAGACCCAGTACTTC. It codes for CASSLGGNEIQETQYF.